The 18 T cell receptor beta chains below were found in one sample sequenced in a study of blood T cell repertoires in COVID-19. The method was immunoSEQ multiplex PCR; TCRdb's version includes in-frame clones alone and lacks a portion of them. This table has around 250,000 clones, approximately 91% appearing once. The sample consisted of PBMCs or T cells enriched from blood (not recorded which). Receptors were obtained from a human donor in a cohort exposed to, infected with or recovered from COVID-19 (not recorded which). The donor label of this sample is uncertain.

The V and J genes are TRBV2 and TRBJ1-2; 9 bases line up with TRBD1. Germline-derived CDR1 and CDR2 are SNHLY and FYNNEI. The CDR3 is made up of 14 amino acids. J lost 8 bases, V lost 3 bases, and 7 bases had no gene match. CDR3 sequence: CASSDLQGAGGYTF. The CDR3 nucleotides are TGTGCCAGCAGTGACCTACAGGGGGCTGGCGGCTACACCTTC.

The chain joins TRBV6-2 or TRBV6-3 to TRBJ2-3; 11 bases are a match to TRBD2. After removal of 1 base from V and 5 bases from J, the junction contained 8 bases not matched to a gene. This CDR3 has 17 amino acids. Germline V gives CDR1 MNHEY, CDR2 SVGEGT. The CDR3 sequence is CASSYYPPSGGRDTQYF. CDR3 nucleotides: TGTGCCAGCAGTTACTATCCCCCTAGCGGGGGGCGAGATACGCAGTATTTT.

This chain uses TRBV11-2 with TRBJ1-6, with D unresolved. V dropped 5 bases and J dropped 7 bases, with 21 bases sitting between them. The CDR3 extends over 17 amino acids. Germline CDR1 and CDR2: SGHAT and FQNNGV. The CDR3 sequence: CASSPEREFSLNSPLHF. CDR3 DNA: TGTGCCAGCAGCCCTGAAAGAGAGTTTTCCCTAAATTCACCCCTCCACTTT.

This CDR3 is CASTPRLVPNTEAFF. CDR3 DNA sequence: TGTGCCAGTACCCCCCGCCTAGTCCCGAACACTGAAGCTTTCTTT. V gene TRBV19 combines with J gene TRBJ1-1; the D is unclear. CDR3 length: 15 residues. The germline CDR1 and CDR2 sequences are LNHDA and SQIVND (reference sequence). V was shortened by 7 bases and J by 1 base, with 16 bases between the two germline ends.

V and J are TRBV29-1 and TRBJ1-1; tentative D call: TRBD1 (6 bases). Germline loops: CDR1 SQVTM, CDR2 ANQGSEA. Trimming left V 6 bases short and J 3 bases short, with 14 bases between. The CDR3 is 13 residues long. The CDR3 bases are TGCAGCGTACAGGGTTCCATGGACACTGAAGCTTTCTTT. Translating it yields CSVQGSMDTEAFF.

The rearrangement uses TRBV5-4 and TRBJ2-3; 9 bases match TRBD1. V lost 0 bases to trimming and J lost 4 bases; unmatched junction nucleotides: 6. The CDR3 contains 16 residues. Germline V lookup: CDR1 SGHNT, CDR2 YYREEE (reference sequence). The CDR3 coding sequence is TGTGCCAGCAGCTTGGGTCGGACAGGGGCGGCAGATACGCAGTATTTT. It translates to CASSLGRTGAADTQYF. Using reference TRBV5-4 and TRBJ2-3 for the parts outside the CDR3, the full variable domain is ETGVTQSPTHLIKTRGQQVTLRCSSQSGHNTVSWYQQALGQGPQFIFQYYREEENGRGNFPPRFSGLQFPNYSSELNVNALELDDSALYLCASSLGRTGAADTQYFGPGTRLTVL.

This clone was counted once. This chain links TRBV6-5 with TRBJ1-2, with 11 bases that match TRBD1. Germline assignment: CDR1 MNHEY and CDR2 SVGAGI. The CDR3 has 14 amino acids. Trimming cost V 8 bases and J 6 bases; bases outside gene matches: 8. The CDR3 DNA sequence: TGTGCCAGCGCATGGGACAGGGGGAGTGATGGCTACACCTTC. This sequence encodes CASAWDRGSDGYTF.

This chain links TRBV3-1 (or the pseudogene TRBV3-2) with TRBJ2-2; possibly TRBD1 for D (5 bases). V shed 4 bases and J shed 4 bases, with 22 bases lying between them. The CDR3 has 18 amino acids. Germline V gene sequence: CDR1 LGHDT, CDR2 YNNKEL (reference sequence). CDR3 nucleotide sequence: TGTGCCAGCAGCCTGACGTCGCTAGGGGCAGGCGGCACCGGGGAGCTGTTTTTT. Translating it yields CASSLTSLGAGGTGELFF.

The genes are TRBV27 and TRBJ1-5; D not certain. The germline V and J ends were trimmed by 3 bases and 0 bases, with 12 bases remaining between them. CDR3 length: 16 residues. Germline V gene lookup returns CDR1 MNHEY and CDR2 SMNVEV (reference sequence). This CDR3 reads CASSLRAGYSNQPQHF. CDR3 in DNA: TGTGCCAGCAGTTTGAGAGCTGGTTATAGCAATCAGCCCCAGCATTTT.

The chain recombines TRBV9 with TRBJ2-5; 11 positions match TRBD2. Germline V gives CDR1 SGDLS, CDR2 YYNGEE. V trimming: 0 bases; J trimming: 5 bases; junction bases outside the gene matches: 9. CDR3 size: 17 residues. The CDR3 DNA sequence: TGTGCCAGCAGCGTAGATCCTAGCGGGGGGTTGCGGGAGACCCAGTACTTC. Translated: CASSVDPSGGLRETQYF. Complete variable domain (other parts from reference TRBV9 and TRBJ2-5): DSGVTQTPKHLITATGQRVTLRCSPRSGDLSVYWYQQSLDQGLQFLIQYYNGEERAKGNILERFSAQQFPDLHSELNLSSLELGDSALYFCASSVDPSGGLRETQYFGPGTRLLVL.

This chain joins TRBV7-3 and TRBJ2-1; no clear D gene. Trimming took off 0 bases at V and 3 bases at J, with 6 bases between the two ends. The CDR3 extends over 14 amino acids. The germline V gene encodes CDR1 SGHTA and CDR2 FQGTGA. Here the CDR3 reads CASSLTGDYNEQFF. CDR3 bases: TGTGCCAGCAGCTTAACAGGAGACTACAATGAGCAGTTCTTC.

J is TRBJ1-2 and V is TRBV5-1; D remains ambiguous. Germline lookup yields CDR1 SGHRS and CDR2 YFSETQ. The CDR3 consists of 15 residues. The V end lost 0 bases, the J end lost 6 bases, and 15 bases lay between the germline ends. The CDR3 sequence: CASSLEEEKSDGYTF. CDR3 sequence (DNA): TGCGCCAGCAGCTTGGAGGAGGAAAAAAGTGATGGCTACACCTTC. The full variable domain, its missing parts supplied by reference TRBV5-1 and TRBJ1-2, is KAGVTQTPRYLIKTRGQQVTLSCSPISGHRSVSWYQQTPGQGLQFLFEYFSETQRNKGNFPGRFSGRQFSNSRSEMNVSTLELGDSALYLCASSLEEEKSDGYTFGSGTRLTVV.

The chain couples TRBV19 to TRBJ1-1; D is possibly TRBD1 (5 bases). CDR3 length: 16 residues. From germline, CDR1 is LNHDA and CDR2 SQIVND (reference sequence). The V end was cut by 5 bases, the J end by 2 bases, with 18 bases between. CDR3 sequence reads: CASSSRNKGLNTEAFF. CDR3 DNA: TGTGCCAGTAGTTCCCGAAACAAGGGGTTAAACACTGAAGCTTTCTTT.

This CDR3 is CAISESSTSGNNEQFF. CDR3 nucleotide sequence: TGTGCCATCAGTGAGTCCTCGACTAGCGGAAACAATGAGCAGTTCTTC. The chain combines TRBV10-3 with TRBJ2-1; 9 nucleotides align to TRBD2. The CDR3 loop spans 16 amino acids. Germline V gene data show CDR1 as ENHRY and CDR2 as SYGVKD. The V gene end was trimmed by 0 bases and the J gene end by 5 bases; junction bases not matched to a gene: 5.

V usage is TRBV19 and J usage is TRBJ1-2; 9 bases match TRBD1. The CDR3 covers 15 residues. The junction had 6 bases not matched to a gene; V was cut back by 3 bases and J by 4 bases. Germline V gene sequence: CDR1 LNHDA, CDR2 SQIVND (reference sequence). CDR3 nucleotides: TGTGCCAGTAGTATGGGACAGGGAATCGGCTATGGCTACACCTTC. Its protein product is CASSMGQGIGYGYTF.

The J gene is TRBJ1-1, the V gene TRBV30; TRBD1 matches 8 bases. The CDR3 has 12 residues. J lost 7 bases, V lost 5 bases, and 6 bases had no gene match. Germline V gene data show CDR1 as GTSNPN and CDR2 as SVGIG (reference sequence). The CDR3 region has the DNA TGTGCCTGGGGGGGGACAGGCCTTGAAGCTTTCTTT. It codes for CAWGGTGLEAFF.

The chain is built from TRBV5-4 and TRBJ2-5; D unclear. Trimming removed 4 bases from V and 0 bases from J, with 7 bases in between. The length of the CDR3 is 13 residues. Germline V gene data show CDR1 as SGHNT and CDR2 as YYREEE (reference sequence). The DNA for the CDR3 is TGTGCCAGCAGCCCCACTTACCAAGAGACCCAGTACTTC. Its protein is CASSPTYQETQYF. Full variable domain (outside the CDR3, taken from reference TRBV5-4 and TRBJ2-5): ETGVTQSPTHLIKTRGQQVTLRCSSQSGHNTVSWYQQALGQGPQFIFQYYREEENGRGNFPPRFSGLQFPNYSSELNVNALELDDSALYLCASSPTYQETQYFGPGTRLLVL.

V and J are TRBV7-9 and TRBJ2-4; 9 bases line up with TRBD2. The CDR3 sequence is 13 residues long. Germline assignment: CDR1 SEHNR and CDR2 FQNEAQ (reference sequence). V gave up 5 bases and J gave up 7 bases; unmatched junction bases: 3. CDR3 region: CASSPGTSNIQYF. CDR3 nucleotides: TGTGCCAGCAGCCCCGGGACTAGCAACATTCAGTACTTC.